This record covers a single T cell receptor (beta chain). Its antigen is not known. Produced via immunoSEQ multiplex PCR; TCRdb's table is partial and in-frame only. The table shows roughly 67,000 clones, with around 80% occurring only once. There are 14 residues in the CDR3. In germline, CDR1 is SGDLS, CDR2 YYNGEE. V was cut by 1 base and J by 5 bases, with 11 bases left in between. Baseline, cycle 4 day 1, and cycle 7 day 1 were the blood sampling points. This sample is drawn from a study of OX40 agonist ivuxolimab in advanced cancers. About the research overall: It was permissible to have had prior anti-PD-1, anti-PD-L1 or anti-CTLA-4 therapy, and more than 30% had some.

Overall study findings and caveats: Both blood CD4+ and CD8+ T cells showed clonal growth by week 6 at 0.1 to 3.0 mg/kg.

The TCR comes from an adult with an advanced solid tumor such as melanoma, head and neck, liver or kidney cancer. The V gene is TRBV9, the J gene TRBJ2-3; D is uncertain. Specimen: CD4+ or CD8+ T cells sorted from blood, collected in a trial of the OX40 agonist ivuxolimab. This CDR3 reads CASSVRAGRDTQYF. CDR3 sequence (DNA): TGTGCCAGCAGCGTAAGAGCCGGGCGAGATACGCAGTATTTT.